This is a list of T cell receptor beta chains from one sample in a study of control samples from healthy donors and cancer patients. Using immunoSEQ multiplex PCR, the repertoire was profiled, and TCRdb retains in-frame clones only, with some absent. The profile covers approximately 94,000 clones, with more than 75% appearing a single time and 15% to 20% taken by the ten largest. The sequenced sample consisted of blood. Receptors were obtained from a woman in her fifties or sixties in good health. Each CDR3 is given with its conserved first and last residue. A D gene is named only where the DNA matches it firmly. The listing skips clone size in some rows; elsewhere it reads once, few, many or a size class.

V,D,size,J,DNA,CDR3
TRBV7-8,TRBD1,NA,TRBJ1-1,TGTGCCAGCAGCTCGAACCGGGACAGGGGGAGGACTGAAGCTTTCTTT,CASSSNRDRGRTEAFF
TRBV7-2,TRBD1,NA,TRBJ1-1,TGTGCCAGCAGCTTAGATAAGGGGGCGAACACTGAAGCTTTCTTT,CASSLDKGANTEAFF
TRBV7-2,NA,NA,TRBJ2-1,TGTGCCAGCAGCCGGGTTGCTAGCTCCTACAATGAGCAGTTCTTC,CASSRVASSYNEQFF
TRBV6-2/TRBV6-3,TRBD2,NA,TRBJ2-1,TGTGCCAGCAGTTACTCTGTCCGAACTAGCGGGAGGCTGTCGCTTTATAATGAGCAGTTCTTC,CASSYSVRTSGRLSLYNEQFF
TRBV19,NA,once,TRBJ2-6,TGTGCCAGTAGTAAGGCAGGCGCTGGGGCCAACGTCCTGACTTTC,CASSKAGAGANVLTF
TRBV5-4,TRBD1,NA,TRBJ1-6,TGTGCCAGCAGTTGGGGGACAGGGCCCAATTCACCCCTCCACTTT,CASSWGTGPNSPLHF
TRBV7-9,NA,NA,TRBJ1-2,TGTGCCAGCAGCTTAGTACCCCGATCGGACGGCTACACCTTC,CASSLVPRSDGYTF
TRBV4-3,TRBD2,NA,TRBJ2-2,TGCGCCAGCAGCCAAGACTCTACTAGCGGACGAAGCGGGGAGCTGTTTTTT,CASSQDSTSGRSGELFF
TRBV30,NA,few,TRBJ1-1,TGTGCCTGGAAAGGGAAGACTGAAGCTTTCTTT,CAWKGKTEAFF
TRBV6-2/TRBV6-3,TRBD2,NA,TRBJ2-1,TGTGCCAGCAGGCCTCTAGCGGGAGCGGCCTACAATGAGCAGTTCTTC,CASRPLAGAAYNEQFF
TRBV24-1,NA,NA,TRBJ2-4,TGTGCCACCAGTGATTTGCGTGCTGGCATTCAGTACTTC,CATSDLRAGIQYF
TRBV29-1,NA,NA,TRBJ2-1,TGCAGCGTAAACCGCAATGAGCAGTTCTTC,CSVNRNEQFF
TRBV2,NA,NA,TRBJ2-7,TGTGCCAGCATTCCAGGCGCTGGACCCTACGAGCAGTACTTC,CASIPGAGPYEQYF
TRBV6-6,NA,many,TRBJ2-5,TGTGCCAGCAGCCCCGCCCAGGCCCAGTACTTC,CASSPAQAQYF
TRBV18,NA,NA,TRBJ1-1,TGTGCCAGCTCACCCGGACGGAGGAACACTGAAGCTTTCTTT,CASSPGRRNTEAFF
TRBV6-5,NA,NA,TRBJ2-1,TGTGCCAGCAAACCTCAACACAATGAGCAGTTCTTC,CASKPQHNEQFF
TRBV6-6,NA,NA,TRBJ1-6,TGTGCCACTAGGAGCTCCTATAATTCACCCCTCCACTTT,CATRSSYNSPLHF
TRBV3-1/TRBV3-2,TRBD2,NA,TRBJ2-2,TGTGCCAGCAGCCCTCTAGCGGGAGTCCCCGGGGAGCTGTTTTTT,CASSPLAGVPGELFF
TRBV4-1,NA,NA,TRBJ2-3,TGCGCCAGCAGCCTGACTCAAGGGCAGGGAGATACGCAGTATTTT,CASSLTQGQGDTQYF
TRBV9,NA,NA,TRBJ1-4,TGTGCCAGCAGCGTAGAAGGGAGGACGGGTCATAATGAAAAACTGTTTTTT,CASSVEGRTGHNEKLFF
TRBV6-5,NA,NA,TRBJ2-3,TGTGCCAGCACCCGACCGGGGAAAGGGGATACGCAGTATTTT,CASTRPGKGDTQYF
TRBV18,NA,NA,TRBJ2-7,TGTGCCAGCTCACCAGGGGGGACAGACCATTCCTACGAGCAGTACTTC,CASSPGGTDHSYEQYF
TRBV7-3,NA,NA,TRBJ1-1,TGTGCCAGCAGCTTACTGGGGGCGAACACTGAAGCTTTCTTT,CASSLLGANTEAFF
TRBV20-1,NA,once,TRBJ2-5,TGCAGTGCTGAGGGGGGGCGCCAGTACTTC,CSAEGGRQYF
TRBV6-5,TRBD2,once,TRBJ2-7,TGTGCCAGCAGTTACAGCGGGGGGGGCTACGAGCAGTACTTC,CASSYSGGGYEQYF
TRBV27,NA,NA,TRBJ2-1,TGTGCCAGCAGTTCCAGGGTCACCTACAATGAGCAGTTCTTC,CASSSRVTYNEQFF
TRBV6-5,NA,NA,TRBJ1-1,TGTGCCAGCAGCGTTACTTCGAAAAACACTGAAGCTTTCTTT,CASSVTSKNTEAFF
TRBV6-2/TRBV6-3,NA,NA,TRBJ1-1,TGTGCCAGCAGTTACAGGAACACTGAAGCTTTCTTT,CASSYRNTEAFF
TRBV19,NA,NA,TRBJ1-2,TGTGCCAGTGCAAAGGGGAGGTATGGCTACACCTTC,CASAKGRYGYTF
TRBV19,NA,NA,TRBJ1-5,TGTGCCAGTAGCAGGGTGGAAGGGTCCAATCAGCCCCAGCATTTT,CASSRVEGSNQPQHF
TRBV7-8,TRBD1,once,TRBJ1-2,TGTGCCAGCAGTGGGACAGCTGATGGCTACACCTTC,CASSGTADGYTF
TRBV5-1,TRBD2,NA,TRBJ2-3,TGCGCCAGCAGCGAGCGGGGGGGCTTCACAGATACGCAGTATTTT,CASSERGGFTDTQYF
TRBV3-1/TRBV3-2,NA,NA,TRBJ2-1,TGTGCCTCGCATGCGGGGCCCCCTCAGAATGAGCAGTTCTTC,CASHAGPPQNEQFF